A selection of T cell receptor beta chains follows, all from one sample in a study of technical replicates of blood from a handful of donors. The data were produced by immunoSEQ multiplex PCR, yet TCRdb's version contains in-frame clones alone and is incomplete. Here the sample spans under 100,000 clones, 85% to 95% being singletons. Sequencing input: T cells isolated from PBMCs. These receptors came from a human donor in good health. CDR3s include the opening cysteine and the closing phenylalanine or tryptophan. Each record gives: V gene, CDR3 length, J gene, clone size, D gene, CDR3 protein, CDR3 DNA. D genes are given only for firm matches. Size is omitted from some rows. Given values are once, few, many or a class for expanded clones.

V gene: TRBV4-2
CDR3 length: 16
J gene: TRBJ2-1
clone size: -
D gene: -
CDR3 protein: CASSPESLLVSNEQFF
CDR3 DNA: TGTGCCAGCAGCCCCGAATCACTTCTCGTATCAAATGAGCAGTTCTTC

V gene: TRBV25-1
CDR3 length: 13
J gene: TRBJ2-1
clone size: -
D gene: -
CDR3 protein: CASSEGGNNEQFF
CDR3 DNA: TGTGCCAGCAGTGAAGGGGGGAACAATGAGCAGTTCTTC

V gene: TRBV9
CDR3 length: 17
J gene: TRBJ2-3
clone size: -
D gene: TRBD2
CDR3 protein: CASSVGGSGRWTDTQYF
CDR3 DNA: TGTGCCAGCAGCGTAGGAGGTAGCGGGAGATGGACCGATACGCAGTATTTT

V gene: TRBV6-6
CDR3 length: 15
J gene: TRBJ1-4
clone size: once
D gene: -
CDR3 protein: CASSSYRGRGEKLFF
CDR3 DNA: TGTGCCAGCAGTTCCTACCGGGGGAGGGGGGAAAAACTGTTTTTT

V gene: TRBV28
CDR3 length: 14
J gene: TRBJ1-3
clone size: -
D gene: TRBD1
CDR3 protein: CASSLTGVGNTIYF
CDR3 DNA: TGTGCCAGCAGTTTAACAGGGGTTGGAAACACCATATATTTT

V gene: TRBV6-5
CDR3 length: 12
J gene: TRBJ1-1
clone size: -
D gene: -
CDR3 protein: CASSKSRTEAFF
CDR3 DNA: TGTGCCAGCAGTAAAAGTCGGACTGAAGCTTTCTTT

V gene: TRBV7-6
CDR3 length: 17
J gene: TRBJ2-1
clone size: -
D gene: TRBD2
CDR3 protein: CASSLPLAGGSYNEQFF
CDR3 DNA: TGTGCCAGCAGCTTACCGCTAGCGGGAGGTTCCTACAATGAGCAGTTCTTC

V gene: TRBV13
CDR3 length: 15
J gene: TRBJ2-6
clone size: -
D gene: -
CDR3 protein: CASSLDLSGANVLTF
CDR3 DNA: TGTGCCAGCAGCTTAGATCTTTCTGGGGCCAACGTCCTGACTTTC

V gene: TRBV15
CDR3 length: 14
J gene: TRBJ2-1
clone size: -
D gene: -
CDR3 protein: CATSKERELVEQFF
CDR3 DNA: TGTGCCACCAGCAAAGAGAGAGAGTTAGTTGAGCAGTTCTTC

V gene: TRBV6-6
CDR3 length: 13
J gene: TRBJ2-1
clone size: -
D gene: -
CDR3 protein: CASSVGLLNEQFF
CDR3 DNA: TGTGCCAGCAGCGTCGGACTCCTCAATGAGCAGTTCTTC

V gene: TRBV19
CDR3 length: 16
J gene: TRBJ2-7
clone size: -
D gene: -
CDR3 protein: CASSIDGSGLSYEQYF
CDR3 DNA: TGTGCCAGTAGTATAGATGGTTCAGGACTCAGCTACGAGCAGTACTTC

V gene: TRBV6-5
CDR3 length: 14
J gene: TRBJ1-2
clone size: -
D gene: TRBD1
CDR3 protein: CASSWDSQGEGYTF
CDR3 DNA: TGTGCCAGCAGCTGGGACAGCCAGGGCGAGGGCTACACCTTC

V gene: TRBV5-5
CDR3 length: 16
J gene: TRBJ1-4
clone size: -
D gene: -
CDR3 protein: CASSPPRRAEDEKLFF
CDR3 DNA: TGTGCCAGCAGCCCCCCGCGCAGGGCCGAGGATGAAAAACTGTTTTTT

V gene: TRBV29-1
CDR3 length: 10
J gene: TRBJ2-1
clone size: -
D gene: -
CDR3 protein: CSVVRNEQFF
CDR3 DNA: TGCAGCGTTGTTCGGAATGAGCAGTTCTTC

V gene: TRBV6-1
CDR3 length: 14
J gene: TRBJ2-7
clone size: -
D gene: -
CDR3 protein: CASSQDRFSYEQYF
CDR3 DNA: TGTGCCAGCAGCCAAGACAGGTTCTCTTACGAGCAGTACTTC

V gene: TRBV7-8
CDR3 length: 15
J gene: TRBJ1-3
clone size: -
D gene: -
CDR3 protein: CASSLVGTSGNTIYF
CDR3 DNA: TGTGCCAGCAGCTTAGTTGGCACCTCTGGAAACACCATATATTTT

V gene: TRBV28
CDR3 length: 14
J gene: TRBJ1-1
clone size: -
D gene: TRBD1
CDR3 protein: CASFTGVMNTEAFF
CDR3 DNA: TGTGCCAGCTTTACAGGGGTTATGAACACTGAAGCTTTCTTT

V gene: TRBV27
CDR3 length: 15
J gene: TRBJ2-7
clone size: once
D gene: -
CDR3 protein: CASSLRQESSYEQYF
CDR3 DNA: TGTGCCAGCAGTTTAAGACAGGAGAGCTCCTACGAGCAGTACTTC

V gene: TRBV30
CDR3 length: 11
J gene: TRBJ1-2
clone size: -
D gene: -
CDR3 protein: CAWSVVEGYTF
CDR3 DNA: TGTGCCTGGAGTGTGGTGGAGGGCTACACCTTC

V gene: TRBV19
CDR3 length: 14
J gene: TRBJ2-1
clone size: once
D gene: TRBD2
CDR3 protein: CASSEGLAGVIQFF
CDR3 DNA: TGTGCCAGTAGTGAGGGACTAGCGGGAGTGATACAGTTCTTC